Sequencing of this T cell receptor (beta chain) was carried out in a study of PD-1 blockade in classical Hodgkin lymphoma. Study-wide results and limits: The study found complete responders had baseline diversity similar to newly diagnosed patients. Relapsed/refractory patients reportedly had the lowest baseline TCR diversity, below newly diagnosed patients, who were below healthy donors. Those patients who began receiving nivolumab less than 1 year after ASCT had lower diversity, and they were excluded.

To note about this clone: Its specificity is unknown.

The method was immunoSEQ multiplex PCR; TCRdb's version includes in-frame clones alone and lacks a portion of them. Among about 9,100 clones listed, 74% were seen once. Relapse was seen in all patients after autologous stem cell transplantation, and brentuximab vedotin exposure was variable. Purification of CD4+ T cells from thawed PBMCs was performed via magnetic negative selection. The receptor's source is a human donor with classical Hodgkin lymphoma. The specimen was CD4+ T cells from blood, collected at baseline.

The DNA for the CDR3 is TGTGCCAGCAGCCAAGGGCGGGCAACCTACTCTGGGGCCAACGTCCTGACTTTC. This encodes CASSQGRATYSGANVLTF. This chain links TRBV14 with TRBJ2-6; D might be TRBD2 (5 bases). Germline assignment: CDR1 SGHDN and CDR2 FVKESK. The CDR3 spans 18 residues. Trimming left V 1 base short and J 0 bases short, with 13 bases between.